These T cell receptor beta chains were read from a single sample in a study of shared T cell receptors in the human thymus. Some clones are missing from TCRdb's copy, which holds only in-frame ones; the method was immunoSEQ multiplex PCR. The sample shows just under 550,000 clones, around three quarters of them seen only once. The same specimen was also included in a second study, on human thymus T cells.

The specimen was thymocytes. All receptors derive from a boy under three years old with a congenital heart defect. The CDR3 runs from the conserved cysteine through the conserved F or W. The order of the fields is V gene, J gene, D gene, clone size, CDR3 protein, CDR3 DNA. The D gene is left open where the match is weak. Part of the rows lack a size; the others show once, few, many or a class for expanded clones.

v_call: TRBV6-6; j_call: TRBJ1-5; d_call: .; clone_size: once; cdr3_aa: CASSYLRGQPQHF; cdr3_nt: TGTGCCAGCAGTTACCTACGGGGTCAGCCCCAGCATTTT
v_call: TRBV6-1; j_call: TRBJ2-7; d_call: TRBD1; clone_size: once; cdr3_aa: CASTPPGQGISEQYF; cdr3_nt: TGTGCCAGCACCCCACCGGGACAGGGGATTTCCGAGCAGTACTTC
v_call: TRBV15; j_call: TRBJ2-6; d_call: .; clone_size: .; cdr3_aa: CATSRASSGANVLTF; cdr3_nt: TGTGCCACCAGCAGAGCTAGCTCTGGGGCCAACGTCCTGACTTTC
v_call: TRBV4-2; j_call: TRBJ2-7; d_call: TRBD2; clone_size: once; cdr3_aa: CASSRKAGTSDPYEQYF; cdr3_nt: TGTGCCAGCAGCCGAAAGGCCGGGACTAGCGACCCCTACGAGCAGTACTTC
v_call: TRBV14; j_call: TRBJ2-7; d_call: .; clone_size: .; cdr3_aa: CASSQGYSPYEQYF; cdr3_nt: TGTGCCAGCAGCCAAGGGTATAGTCCCTACGAGCAGTACTTC
v_call: TRBV28; j_call: TRBJ2-3; d_call: TRBD2; clone_size: .; cdr3_aa: CASSSETSESTDTQYF; cdr3_nt: TGTGCCAGCAGTTCCGAGACTAGCGAGAGCACAGATACGCAGTATTTT
v_call: TRBV10-3; j_call: TRBJ2-5; d_call: TRBD1; clone_size: .; cdr3_aa: CAISESGTEETQYF; cdr3_nt: TGTGCCATCAGCGAGTCCGGGACAGAAGAGACCCAGTACTTC
v_call: TRBV2; j_call: TRBJ2-7; d_call: TRBD1; clone_size: few; cdr3_aa: CASGRTGGKSGRFYEQYF; cdr3_nt: TGTGCCAGCGGGAGGACAGGGGGGAAAAGCGGGAGATTTTACGAGCAGTACTTC
v_call: TRBV28; j_call: TRBJ2-7; d_call: TRBD1; clone_size: .; cdr3_aa: CASSKPDRAGHEQYF; cdr3_nt: TGTGCCAGCAGTAAGCCCGACAGGGCGGGCCACGAGCAGTACTTC
v_call: TRBV14; j_call: TRBJ2-7; d_call: TRBD2; clone_size: few; cdr3_aa: CASSHKGTSGSVGTYEQYF; cdr3_nt: TGTGCCAGCAGCCATAAGGGGACTAGCGGGTCAGTGGGCACCTACGAGCAGTACTTC
v_call: TRBV6-5; j_call: TRBJ1-2; d_call: .; clone_size: .; cdr3_aa: CASSYEPGSDGYTF; cdr3_nt: TGTGCCAGCAGTTACGAGCCCGGGTCCGATGGCTACACCTTC
v_call: TRBV19; j_call: TRBJ2-7; d_call: .; clone_size: .; cdr3_aa: CASSIVQGAHEQYF; cdr3_nt: TGTGCCAGTAGTATCGTACAGGGTGCCCACGAGCAGTACTTC
v_call: TRBV25-1; j_call: TRBJ2-7; d_call: .; clone_size: .; cdr3_aa: CASSEWGPYEQYF; cdr3_nt: TGTGCCAGCAGTGAATGGGGGCCCTACGAGCAGTACTTC
v_call: TRBV5-1; j_call: TRBJ1-1; d_call: .; clone_size: once; cdr3_aa: CASSTALQDEAFF; cdr3_nt: TGCGCCAGCAGCACAGCGTTACAGGATGAAGCTTTCTTT
v_call: TRBV7-9; j_call: TRBJ1-2; d_call: TRBD1; clone_size: .; cdr3_aa: CASSLDRDREYGYTF; cdr3_nt: TGTGCCAGCAGCTTAGACCGGGACAGGGAATACGGCTACACCTTC
v_call: TRBV4-3; j_call: TRBJ2-7; d_call: TRBD2; clone_size: .; cdr3_aa: CASSGGREGYEQYF; cdr3_nt: TGCGCCAGCAGCGGAGGGCGGGAGGGTTACGAGCAGTACTTC
v_call: TRBV7-4; j_call: TRBJ1-2; d_call: .; clone_size: .; cdr3_aa: CASSLSSQGWDGYTF; cdr3_nt: TGTGCCAGCAGCTTATCTTCGCAGGGGTGGGATGGCTACACCTTC
v_call: TRBV4-2; j_call: TRBJ1-1; d_call: .; clone_size: .; cdr3_aa: CASSPQAQGGANTEAFF; cdr3_nt: TGTGCCAGCAGCCCACAAGCCCAAGGGGGGGCGAACACTGAAGCTTTCTTT
v_call: TRBV1; j_call: TRBJ2-1; d_call: .; clone_size: few; cdr3_aa: CTSSPPPQGGNNEQFF; cdr3_nt: TGCACCAGCAGCCCGCCCCCCCAAGGCGGAAACAATGAGCAGTTCTTC
v_call: TRBV27; j_call: TRBJ2-7; d_call: .; clone_size: .; cdr3_aa: CASRRRGNEQYF; cdr3_nt: TGTGCCAGCCGTCGAAGGGGAAACGAGCAGTACTTC
v_call: TRBV6-5; j_call: TRBJ2-5; d_call: .; clone_size: .; cdr3_aa: CASSYLPQGYQETQYF; cdr3_nt: TGTGCCAGCAGTTACTTGCCCCAGGGATACCAAGAGACCCAGTACTTC
v_call: TRBV5-6; j_call: TRBJ2-7; d_call: .; clone_size: .; cdr3_aa: CASSLGGPRQDSYEQYF; cdr3_nt: TGTGCCAGCAGCTTGGGGGGACCGAGACAGGACTCCTACGAGCAGTACTTC
v_call: TRBV4-1; j_call: TRBJ2-5; d_call: TRBD1; clone_size: .; cdr3_aa: CASSQEGQGQETQYF; cdr3_nt: TGCGCCAGCAGCCAAGAGGGACAGGGGCAAGAGACCCAGTACTTC
v_call: TRBV7-6; j_call: TRBJ2-1; d_call: .; clone_size: few; cdr3_aa: CASSFWRAPRVEEQFF; cdr3_nt: TGTGCCAGCAGCTTTTGGAGGGCCCCACGAGTGGAGGAGCAGTTCTTC
v_call: TRBV13; j_call: TRBJ2-1; d_call: TRBD2; clone_size: .; cdr3_aa: CASSPEAGEINEQFF; cdr3_nt: TGTGCCAGCAGCCCAGAGGCGGGAGAGATCAATGAGCAGTTCTTC
v_call: TRBV11-2; j_call: TRBJ2-7; d_call: TRBD1; clone_size: .; cdr3_aa: CASSLLGQGPYEQYF; cdr3_nt: TGTGCCAGCAGCCTCTTGGGACAGGGGCCTTACGAGCAGTACTTC
v_call: TRBV4-2; j_call: TRBJ2-7; d_call: TRBD2; clone_size: once; cdr3_aa: CASSQAGLAGGTSRDEQYF; cdr3_nt: TGTGCCAGCAGCCAAGCCGGACTAGCGGGAGGTACCTCTCGGGACGAGCAGTACTTC
v_call: TRBV14; j_call: TRBJ2-7; d_call: TRBD2; clone_size: .; cdr3_aa: CASSQRGRTYEQYF; cdr3_nt: TGTGCCAGCAGCCAGCGCGGGAGGACCTACGAGCAGTACTTC
v_call: TRBV4-1; j_call: TRBJ1-6; d_call: TRBD1; clone_size: .; cdr3_aa: CASSPQTGAPSPLHF; cdr3_nt: TGCGCCAGCAGCCCGCAAACAGGGGCCCCTTCACCCCTCCACTTT
v_call: TRBV29-1; j_call: TRBJ2-7; d_call: TRBD1; clone_size: .; cdr3_aa: CSVEEDRNYEQYF; cdr3_nt: TGCAGCGTTGAAGAGGACAGGAACTACGAGCAGTACTTC
v_call: TRBV19; j_call: TRBJ1-2; d_call: TRBD1; clone_size: .; cdr3_aa: CASTPGQKGPNYGYTF; cdr3_nt: TGTGCCAGTACCCCGGGACAGAAGGGCCCAAACTATGGCTACACCTTC
v_call: TRBV2; j_call: TRBJ2-7; d_call: TRBD1; clone_size: .; cdr3_aa: CASRDGTAYEQYF; cdr3_nt: TGTGCCAGCAGGGACGGGACAGCCTACGAGCAGTACTTC
v_call: TRBV6-1; j_call: TRBJ2-7; d_call: TRBD2; clone_size: .; cdr3_aa: CASSEWGGGPSSYEQYF; cdr3_nt: TGTGCCAGCAGTGAATGGGGGGGAGGGCCCAGCTCCTACGAGCAGTACTTC
v_call: TRBV11-2; j_call: TRBJ2-4; d_call: .; clone_size: .; cdr3_aa: CASSLAQTRDTRAKNIQYF; cdr3_nt: TGTGCCAGCAGCTTAGCCCAAACCCGGGATACTAGAGCCAAAAACATTCAGTACTTC
v_call: TRBV5-4; j_call: TRBJ1-1; d_call: .; clone_size: .; cdr3_aa: CASSLGDLPKGGAPNTEAFF; cdr3_nt: TGTGCCAGCAGCTTGGGGGACCTCCCGAAAGGGGGGGCACCGAACACTGAAGCTTTCTTT
v_call: TRBV10-3; j_call: TRBJ2-7; d_call: TRBD1; clone_size: once; cdr3_aa: CAIFPGQGNEQYF; cdr3_nt: TGTGCCATCTTCCCCGGACAGGGTAACGAGCAGTACTTC
v_call: TRBV6-5; j_call: TRBJ2-3; d_call: TRBD2; clone_size: .; cdr3_aa: CASSYSREGGTDTQYF; cdr3_nt: TGTGCCAGCAGTTACTCGCGGGAGGGAGGCACAGATACGCAGTATTTT
v_call: TRBV5-1; j_call: TRBJ2-1; d_call: .; clone_size: .; cdr3_aa: CASSSADNEQFF; cdr3_nt: TGCGCCAGCAGCTCCGCAGATAATGAGCAGTTCTTC
v_call: TRBV2; j_call: TRBJ2-2; d_call: TRBD1; clone_size: few; cdr3_aa: CARRQGANTGELFF; cdr3_nt: TGTGCCAGGCGTCAGGGGGCGAACACCGGGGAGCTGTTTTTT
v_call: TRBV14; j_call: TRBJ2-7; d_call: TRBD1; clone_size: .; cdr3_aa: CASSSRDRSFYEQYF; cdr3_nt: TGTGCCAGCAGCTCCCGGGACAGGAGCTTCTACGAGCAGTACTTC
v_call: TRBV27; j_call: TRBJ2-7; d_call: TRBD1; clone_size: .; cdr3_aa: CASSLRQGVNYEQYF; cdr3_nt: TGTGCCAGCAGTTTACGACAGGGAGTAAACTACGAGCAGTACTTC
v_call: TRBV9; j_call: TRBJ2-2; d_call: TRBD2; clone_size: .; cdr3_aa: CASSATGLAGDANTGELFF; cdr3_nt: TGTGCCAGCAGCGCCACGGGACTAGCGGGAGACGCGAACACCGGGGAGCTGTTTTTT
v_call: TRBV9; j_call: TRBJ2-2; d_call: TRBD1; clone_size: .; cdr3_aa: CASSPTGGRTGELFF; cdr3_nt: TGTGCCAGCAGCCCTACAGGGGGTAGGACCGGGGAGCTGTTTTTT